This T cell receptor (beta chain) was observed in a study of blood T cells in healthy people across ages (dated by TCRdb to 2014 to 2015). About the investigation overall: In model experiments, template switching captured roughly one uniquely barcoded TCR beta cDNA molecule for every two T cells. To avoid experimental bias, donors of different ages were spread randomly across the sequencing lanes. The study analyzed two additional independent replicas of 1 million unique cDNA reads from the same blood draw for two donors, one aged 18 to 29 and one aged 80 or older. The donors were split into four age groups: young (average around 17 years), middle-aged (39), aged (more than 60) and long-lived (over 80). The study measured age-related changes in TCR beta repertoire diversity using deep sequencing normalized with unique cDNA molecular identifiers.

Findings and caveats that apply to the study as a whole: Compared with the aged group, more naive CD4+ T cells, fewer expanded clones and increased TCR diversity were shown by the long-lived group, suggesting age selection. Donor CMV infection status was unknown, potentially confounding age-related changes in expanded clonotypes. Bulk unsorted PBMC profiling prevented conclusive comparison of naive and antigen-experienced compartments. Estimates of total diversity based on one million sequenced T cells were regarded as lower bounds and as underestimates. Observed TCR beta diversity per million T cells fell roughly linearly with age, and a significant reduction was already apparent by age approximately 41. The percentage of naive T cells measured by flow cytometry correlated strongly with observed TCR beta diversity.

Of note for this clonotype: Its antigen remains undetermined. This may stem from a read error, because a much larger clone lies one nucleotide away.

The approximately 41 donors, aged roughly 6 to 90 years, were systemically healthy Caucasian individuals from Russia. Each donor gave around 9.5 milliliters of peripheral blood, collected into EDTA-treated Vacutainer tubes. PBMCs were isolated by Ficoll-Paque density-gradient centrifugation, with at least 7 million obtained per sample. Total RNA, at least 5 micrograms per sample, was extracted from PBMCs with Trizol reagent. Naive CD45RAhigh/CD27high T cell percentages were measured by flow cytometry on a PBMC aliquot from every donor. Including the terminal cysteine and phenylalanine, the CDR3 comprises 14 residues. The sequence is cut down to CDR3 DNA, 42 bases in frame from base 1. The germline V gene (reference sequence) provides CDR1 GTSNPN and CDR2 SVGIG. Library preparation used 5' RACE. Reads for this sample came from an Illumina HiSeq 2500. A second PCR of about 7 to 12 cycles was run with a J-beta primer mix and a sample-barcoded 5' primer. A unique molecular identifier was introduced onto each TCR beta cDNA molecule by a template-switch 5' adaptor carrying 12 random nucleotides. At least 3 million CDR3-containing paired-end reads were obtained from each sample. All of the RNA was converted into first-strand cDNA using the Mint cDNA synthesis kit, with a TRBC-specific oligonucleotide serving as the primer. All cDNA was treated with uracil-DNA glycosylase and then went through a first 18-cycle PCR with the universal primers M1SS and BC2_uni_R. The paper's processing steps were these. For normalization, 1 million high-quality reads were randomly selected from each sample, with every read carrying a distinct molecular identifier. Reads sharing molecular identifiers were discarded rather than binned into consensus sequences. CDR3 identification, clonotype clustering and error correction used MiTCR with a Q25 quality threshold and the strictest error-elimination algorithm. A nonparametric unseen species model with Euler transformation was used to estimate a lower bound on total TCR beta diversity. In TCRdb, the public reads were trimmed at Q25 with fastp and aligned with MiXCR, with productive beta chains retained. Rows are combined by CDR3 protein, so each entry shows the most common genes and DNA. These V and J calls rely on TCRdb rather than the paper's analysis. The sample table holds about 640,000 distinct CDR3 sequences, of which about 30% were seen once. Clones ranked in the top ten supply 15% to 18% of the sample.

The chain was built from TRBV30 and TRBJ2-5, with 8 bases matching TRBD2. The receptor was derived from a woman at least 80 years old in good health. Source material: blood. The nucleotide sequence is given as TGTGCCTGGAGTGTCGGGGGGGGACAAGGGACCCAGTACTTC. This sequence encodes CAWSVGGGQGTQYF.